This T cell receptor beta chain was retrieved from a study of cytomegalovirus exposure and HLA in healthy donors. Findings of the study overall: A later analysis reportedly found fewer N-insertions in an Asian-associated ancestry cluster than the roughly 670-donor mean.

This clone was seen once. Its antigen is currently unknown. The CDR3 extends over 17 amino acids. Germline V gene data show CDR1 as SEHNR and CDR2 as FQNEAQ (reference sequence). V lost 5 bases and J 1 base, leaving 20 bases between the germline ends. Primers included in the PCR were 60 Vbeta and 13 Jbeta primers. Libraries were prepared by immunoSEQ multiplex PCR; TCRdb keeps only in-frame clonotypes and omits some of them. The repertoire holds around 130,000 clones, about four fifths seen once, with approximately 3.1% in the top ten. Sequencing used PBMCs. This chain connects TRBV7-9 to TRBJ2-5; a possible D gene is TRBD2 (5 bases). The sequence was obtained from a man younger than 45 in good health and CMV-seronegative. The DNA of the CDR3 is TGTGCCAGCAGCCCCCCTCAAGTAGCGAGGGTCCAAGAGACCCAGTACTTC. Protein sequence: CASSPPQVARVQETQYF.